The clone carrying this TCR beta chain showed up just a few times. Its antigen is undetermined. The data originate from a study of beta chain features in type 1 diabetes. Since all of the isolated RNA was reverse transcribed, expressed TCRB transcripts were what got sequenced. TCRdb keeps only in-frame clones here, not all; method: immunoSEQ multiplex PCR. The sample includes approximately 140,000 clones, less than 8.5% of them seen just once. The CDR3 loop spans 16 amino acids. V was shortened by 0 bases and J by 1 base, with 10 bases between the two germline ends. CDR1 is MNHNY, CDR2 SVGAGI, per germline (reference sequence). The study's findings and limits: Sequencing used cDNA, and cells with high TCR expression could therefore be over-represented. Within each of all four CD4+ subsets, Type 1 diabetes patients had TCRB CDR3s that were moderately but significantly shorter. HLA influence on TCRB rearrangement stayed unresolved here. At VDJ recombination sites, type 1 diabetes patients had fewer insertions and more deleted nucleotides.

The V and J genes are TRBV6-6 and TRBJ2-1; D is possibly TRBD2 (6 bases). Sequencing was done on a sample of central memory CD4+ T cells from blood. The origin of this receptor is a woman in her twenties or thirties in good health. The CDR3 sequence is CASSYSRDLSYNEQFF. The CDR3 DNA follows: TGTGCCAGCAGTTACTCCCGGGACTTATCCTACAATGAGCAGTTCTTC.